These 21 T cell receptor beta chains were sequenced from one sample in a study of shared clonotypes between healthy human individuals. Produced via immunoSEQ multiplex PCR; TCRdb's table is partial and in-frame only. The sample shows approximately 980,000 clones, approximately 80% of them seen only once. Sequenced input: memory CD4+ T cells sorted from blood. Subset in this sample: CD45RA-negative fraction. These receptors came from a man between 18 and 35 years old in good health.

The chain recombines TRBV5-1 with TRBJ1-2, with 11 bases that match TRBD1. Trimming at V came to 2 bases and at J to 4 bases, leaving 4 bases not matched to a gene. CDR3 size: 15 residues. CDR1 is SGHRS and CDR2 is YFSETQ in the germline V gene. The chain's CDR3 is CASSLGQGATYGYTF. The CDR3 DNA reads TGCGCCAGCAGCTTAGGACAGGGGGCGACCTATGGCTACACCTTC.

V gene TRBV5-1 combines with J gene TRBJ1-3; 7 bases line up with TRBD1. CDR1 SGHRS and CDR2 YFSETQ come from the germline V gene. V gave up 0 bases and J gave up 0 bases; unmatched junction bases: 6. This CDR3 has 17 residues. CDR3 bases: TGCGCCAGCAGCTTGGGTCGGACAGGACTCTCTGGAAACACCATATATTTT. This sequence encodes CASSLGRTGLSGNTIYF.

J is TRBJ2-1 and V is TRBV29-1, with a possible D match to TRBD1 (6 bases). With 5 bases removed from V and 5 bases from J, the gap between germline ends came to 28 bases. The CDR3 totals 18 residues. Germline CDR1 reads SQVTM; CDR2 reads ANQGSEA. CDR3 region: CSVPQTGPKASRHNEQFF. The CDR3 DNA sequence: TGCAGCGTTCCCCAGACAGGCCCCAAAGCTAGTAGACACAATGAGCAGTTCTTC.

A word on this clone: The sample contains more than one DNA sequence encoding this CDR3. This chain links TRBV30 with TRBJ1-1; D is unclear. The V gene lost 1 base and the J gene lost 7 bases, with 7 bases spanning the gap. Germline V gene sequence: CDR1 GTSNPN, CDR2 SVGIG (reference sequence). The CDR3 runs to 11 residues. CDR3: CAWSGRGEAFF. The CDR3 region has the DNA TGTGCCTGGAGTGGGCGGGGTGAAGCTTTCTTT. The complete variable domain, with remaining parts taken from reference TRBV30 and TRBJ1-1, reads SQTIHQWPATLVQPVGSPLSLECTVEGTSNPNLYWYRQAAGRGLQLLFYSVGIGQISSEVPQNLSASRPQDRQFILSSKKLLLSDSGFYLCAWSGRGEAFFGQGTRLTVV.

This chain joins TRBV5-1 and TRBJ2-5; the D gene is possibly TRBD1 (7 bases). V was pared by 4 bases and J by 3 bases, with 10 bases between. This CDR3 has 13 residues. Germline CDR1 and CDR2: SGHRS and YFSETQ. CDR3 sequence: CASSRGTEETQYF. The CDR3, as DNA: TGCGCCAGCAGCCGGGGGACAGAAGAGACCCAGTACTTC. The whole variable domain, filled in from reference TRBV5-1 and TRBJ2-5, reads KAGVTQTPRYLIKTRGQQVTLSCSPISGHRSVSWYQQTPGQGLQFLFEYFSETQRNKGNFPGRFSGRQFSNSRSEMNVSTLELGDSALYLCASSRGTEETQYFGPGTRLLVL.

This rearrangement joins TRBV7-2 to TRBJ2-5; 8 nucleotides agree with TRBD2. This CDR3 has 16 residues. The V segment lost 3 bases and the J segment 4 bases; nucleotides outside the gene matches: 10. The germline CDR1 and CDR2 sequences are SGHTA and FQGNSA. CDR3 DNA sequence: TGTGCCAGCAGCTTTCTTATGTCGGGAGGGCGAGAGACCCAGTACTTC. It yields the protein CASSFLMSGGRETQYF. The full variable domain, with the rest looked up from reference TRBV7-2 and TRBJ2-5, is GAGVSQSPSNKVTEKGKDVELRCDPISGHTALYWYRQSLGQGLEFLIYFQGNSAPDKSGLPSDRFSAERTGGSVSTLTIQRTQQEDSAVYLCASSFLMSGGRETQYFGPGTRLLVL.

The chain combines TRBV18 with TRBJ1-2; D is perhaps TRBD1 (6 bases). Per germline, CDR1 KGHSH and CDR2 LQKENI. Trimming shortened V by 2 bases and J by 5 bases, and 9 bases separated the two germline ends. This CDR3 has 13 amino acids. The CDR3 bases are TGTGCCAGCTCACCAAGGGGGGGTTATGGCTACACCTTC. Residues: CASSPRGGYGYTF. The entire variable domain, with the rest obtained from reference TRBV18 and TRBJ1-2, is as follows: NAGVMQNPRHLVRRRGQEARLRCSPMKGHSHVYWYRQLPEEGLKFMVYLQKENIIDESGMPKERFSAEFPKEGPSILRIQQVVRGDSAAYFCASSPRGGYGYTFGSGTRLTVV.

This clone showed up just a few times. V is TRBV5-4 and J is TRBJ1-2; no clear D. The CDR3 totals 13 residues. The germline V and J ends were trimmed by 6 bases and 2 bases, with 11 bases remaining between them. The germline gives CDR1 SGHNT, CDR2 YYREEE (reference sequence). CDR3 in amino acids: CASTLPPNYGYTF. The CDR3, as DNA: TGTGCCAGCACCCTCCCCCCAAACTATGGCTACACCTTC. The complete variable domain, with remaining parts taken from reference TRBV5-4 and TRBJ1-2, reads ETGVTQSPTHLIKTRGQQVTLRCSSQSGHNTVSWYQQALGQGPQFIFQYYREEENGRGNFPPRFSGLQFPNYSSELNVNALELDDSALYLCASTLPPNYGYTFGSGTRLTVV.

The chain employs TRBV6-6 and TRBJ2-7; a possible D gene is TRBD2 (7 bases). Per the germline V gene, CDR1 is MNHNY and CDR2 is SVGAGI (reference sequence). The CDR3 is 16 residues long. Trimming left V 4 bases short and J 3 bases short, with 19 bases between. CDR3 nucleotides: TGTGCCAGCAGTTCCCGGGGGGCTACTTTGGGCTACGAGCAGTACTTC. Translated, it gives CASSSRGATLGYEQYF.

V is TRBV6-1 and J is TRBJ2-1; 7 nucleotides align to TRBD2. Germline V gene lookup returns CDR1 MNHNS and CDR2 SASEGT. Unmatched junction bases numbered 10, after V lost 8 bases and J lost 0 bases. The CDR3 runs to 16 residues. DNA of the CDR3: TGTGCCAGCTGTGTAAGCGGGACGTTCTCCTACAATGAGCAGTTCTTC. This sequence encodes CASCVSGTFSYNEQFF.

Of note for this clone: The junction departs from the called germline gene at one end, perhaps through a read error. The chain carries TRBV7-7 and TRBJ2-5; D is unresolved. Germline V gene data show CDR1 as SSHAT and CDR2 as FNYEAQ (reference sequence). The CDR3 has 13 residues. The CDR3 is CASSQIIWETQYF. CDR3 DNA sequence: TGTGCTAGCAGCCAAATTATTTGGGAGACCCAGTACTTC.

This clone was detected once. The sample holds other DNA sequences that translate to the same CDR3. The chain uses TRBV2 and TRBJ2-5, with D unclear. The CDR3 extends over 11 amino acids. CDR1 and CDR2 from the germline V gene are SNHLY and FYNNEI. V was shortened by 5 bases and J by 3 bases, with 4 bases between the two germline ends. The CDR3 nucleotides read TGTGCCAGCAGTTTAAAAGAGACCCAGTACTTC. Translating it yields CASSLKETQYF.

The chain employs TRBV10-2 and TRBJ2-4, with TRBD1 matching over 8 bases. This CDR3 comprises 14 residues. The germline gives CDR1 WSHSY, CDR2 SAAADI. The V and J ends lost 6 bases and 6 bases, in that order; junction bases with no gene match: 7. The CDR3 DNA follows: TGCGCCAGCAGACTCGGACAGGGTCGAAACATTCAGTACTTC. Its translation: CASRLGQGRNIQYF.

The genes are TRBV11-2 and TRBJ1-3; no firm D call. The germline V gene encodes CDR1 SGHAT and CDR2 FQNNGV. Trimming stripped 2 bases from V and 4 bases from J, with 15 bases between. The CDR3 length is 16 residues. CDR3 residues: CASSLNGPRAGNTIYF. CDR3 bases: TGTGCCAGCAGCTTAAACGGACCGCGTGCAGGAAACACCATATATTTT.

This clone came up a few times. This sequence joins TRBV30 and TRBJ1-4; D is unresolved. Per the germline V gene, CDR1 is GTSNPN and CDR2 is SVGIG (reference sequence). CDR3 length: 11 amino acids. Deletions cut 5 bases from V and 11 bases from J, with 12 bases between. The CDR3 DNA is TGTGCCTGGGTTTATCGAGTGAAACTGTTTTTT. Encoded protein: CAWVYRVKLFF.

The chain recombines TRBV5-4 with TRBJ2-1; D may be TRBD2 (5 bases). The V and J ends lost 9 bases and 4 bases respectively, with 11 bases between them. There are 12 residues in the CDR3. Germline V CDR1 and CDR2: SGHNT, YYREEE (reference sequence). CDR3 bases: TGTGCCACCGGGAACCCTTACAATGAGCAGTTCTTC. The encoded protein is CATGNPYNEQFF.

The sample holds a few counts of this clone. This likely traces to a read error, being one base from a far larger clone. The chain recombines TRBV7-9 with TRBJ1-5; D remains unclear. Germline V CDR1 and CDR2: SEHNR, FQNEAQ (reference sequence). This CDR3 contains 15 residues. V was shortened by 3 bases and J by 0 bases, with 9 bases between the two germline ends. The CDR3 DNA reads TGTGCCAGCAGCTTGGCGGGGAATAGCAATCAGCCCCAGCATTTT. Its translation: CASSLAGNSNQPQHF.

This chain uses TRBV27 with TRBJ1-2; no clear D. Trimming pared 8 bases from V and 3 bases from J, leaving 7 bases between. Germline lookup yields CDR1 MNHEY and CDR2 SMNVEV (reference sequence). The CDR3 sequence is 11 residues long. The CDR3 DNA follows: TGTGCCAGCCCCCCTTACTATGGCTACACCTTC. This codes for CASPPYYGYTF.

CDR3 region: CASSREGVRRGANVLTF. The CDR3, as DNA: TGCGCCAGCAGCCGCGAAGGAGTCAGACGCGGGGCCAACGTCCTGACTTTC. The chain combines TRBV4-3 with TRBJ2-6; the D is unclear. CDR1 is LGHNA and CDR2 is YSLEER in the germline V gene. V was cut by 4 bases and J by 4 bases, with 17 bases left in between. The CDR3 has 17 residues.

CDR3 coding DNA: TGTGCCAGCAGCCGGGGAGGAGGGGGCAGTCCAGATACGCAGTATTTT. Translating gives CASSRGGGGSPDTQYF. This chain connects TRBV9 to TRBJ2-3; D is perhaps TRBD1 (7 bases). CDR1 and CDR2 from the germline V gene are SGDLS and YYNGEE. CDR3 length: 16 residues. V lost 4 bases, J lost 4 bases, and 19 bases lay in between.

CDR3 nucleotides: TGCAGCGTTGAACTCGGCCCAGATACGCAGTATTTT. This encodes CSVELGPDTQYF. The chain couples TRBV29-1 to TRBJ2-3; D call uncertain. This CDR3 has 12 residues. Germline V gene data show CDR1 as SQVTM and CDR2 as ANQGSEA. V was trimmed by 2 bases and J by 4 bases, leaving 7 bases between them.